The 5 T cell receptor beta chains in this list originate from one sample, sequenced in a study of OX40 agonist ivuxolimab in advanced cancers. Sequencing was performed with immunoSEQ multiplex PCR; in TCRdb, only in-frame clones are kept and a portion is missing. Found here are under 100,000 clones, around 90% of them singletons; the top ten hold under 0.2%. The sample in question was CD4+ or CD8+ T cells sorted from blood, obtained in a trial of the OX40 agonist ivuxolimab. The receptors originated from an adult with an advanced solid tumor such as melanoma, head and neck, liver or kidney cancer.

V and J are TRBV18 and TRBJ2-3; D is ambiguous. Germline V gene lookup returns CDR1 KGHSH and CDR2 LQKENI. The CDR3 is 13 amino acids. Trimming took off 5 bases at V and 1 base at J, with 7 bases between the two ends. This chain's CDR3 is CASSSQGTDTQYF. CDR3 sequence (DNA): TGTGCCAGCTCATCGCAGGGCACAGATACGCAGTATTTT.

The V gene is TRBV20-1, the J gene TRBJ2-1, with D uncertain. The CDR3 covers 11 residues. V was cut by 3 bases and J by 7 bases, with 7 bases left in between. Germline V gives CDR1 DFQATT, CDR2 SNEGSKA (reference sequence). The CDR3 DNA follows: TGCAGTGCTAGCGACTTAAATGAGCAGTTCTTC. Protein: CSASDLNEQFF.

V is TRBV5-1 and J is TRBJ1-1; D gene ambiguous. Trimming cost V 0 bases and J 2 bases, with 8 bases left between them. The germline gives CDR1 SGHRS, CDR2 YFSETQ. The CDR3 is 14 residues long. The chain's CDR3 is CASSLVSFNTEAFF. In DNA, the CDR3 is TGCGCCAGCAGCTTGGTTTCATTTAACACTGAAGCTTTCTTT.

The rearrangement uses TRBV19 and TRBJ2-7, with TRBD2 as a possible D gene (6 bases). Germline CDR1 LNHDA, CDR2 SQIVND (reference sequence). The CDR3 loop spans 13 amino acids. V was trimmed by 3 bases and J by 6 bases, leaving 12 bases between them. The CDR3 DNA sequence: TGTGCCAGTAGTATGGTGGACGGGGGCGAGCAGTACTTC. Translation: CASSMVDGGEQYF.

This chain links TRBV5-1 with TRBJ2-1; D ambiguous. CDR3 length: 16 amino acids. V lost 0 bases, J lost 0 bases, and 10 bases lay in between. Per germline, CDR1 SGHRS and CDR2 YFSETQ. As DNA, the CDR3 is TGCGCCAGCAGCTTGGTCGGTCAGAGCTCCTACAATGAGCAGTTCTTC. Its translation is CASSLVGQSSYNEQFF.